These T cell receptor beta chains were read from a single sample in a study of shared clonotypes between healthy human individuals. Sequencing used immunoSEQ multiplex PCR; TCRdb keeps in-frame clones, though not all of them. The profile shows around 600,000 clones, 98% of them singletons. Sequences were obtained from naive CD8+ T cells sorted from blood. The receptors derive from a man aged 25 to 45 in good health. Each CDR3 is given with its conserved first and last residue.

TRBJ2-3 | TRBV27 | CASSPLRRDNTDTQYF
TRBJ2-5 | TRBV7-7 | CASSLEGRETQYF
TRBJ2-7 | TRBV7-9 | CASSLVDSRSYEQYF
TRBJ1-1 | TRBV5-1 | CASSLGTGVSEAFF
TRBJ2-2 | TRBV29-1 | CSVGTGRTGELFF
TRBJ2-5 | TRBV5-5 | CASSLDEGWETQYF
TRBJ1-2 | TRBV7-9 | CASSPGRGGYTF
TRBJ2-1 | TRBV7-9 | CASRRGGNNEQFF
TRBJ2-7 | TRBV6-6 | CASSYSSTWLNEQYF
TRBJ2-3 | TRBV27 | CASSPTPWRRTDTQYF
TRBJ1-2 | TRBV2 | CADRGTYGYTF
TRBJ2-7 | TRBV7-9 | CASSQGLGYLSEQYF
TRBJ2-3 | TRBV27 | CASSSGVRADTQYF
TRBJ1-2 | TRBV7-9 | CASSLDSYGYTF
TRBJ1-5 | TRBV16 | CASSQSRGTGDNQPQHF
TRBJ2-1 | TRBV28 | CASSSTSGNEQFF
TRBJ1-1 | TRBV5-1 | CASSLPSRMNTEAFF
TRBJ1-5 | TRBV28 | CASSLLQGGSQPQHF
TRBJ2-2 | TRBV7-6 | CASSTPELAGGNLVTGELFF
TRBJ2-5 | TRBV7-9 | CASSLAIGEQKTQYF
TRBJ2-7 | TRBV30 | CAWERDRGRSSYEQYF
TRBJ2-5 | TRBV7-8 | CASSLDHWEETQYF
TRBJ1-1 | TRBV7-9 | CASSLGWGQGAAEAFF
TRBJ2-5 | TRBV14 | CASSQVISGTDKYQETQYF
TRBJ2-5 | TRBV11-2 | CASSLRAAQGQETQYF
TRBJ2-7 | TRBV11-2 | CASSLEGLWQNYEQYF
TRBJ1-1 | TRBV7-9 | CASSLDSVRQLNTEAFF
TRBJ1-1 | TRBV27 | CASIPQGGTEAFF
TRBJ1-6 | TRBV19 | CASSIGWDVSYNSPLHF
TRBJ1-2 | TRBV9 | CASSPAGVRYGYTF
TRBJ1-1 | TRBV27 | CAARDSLSTEAFF
TRBJ1-1 | TRBV28 | CASSLALTGTVNTEAFF
TRBJ2-2 | TRBV4-1 | CASSTLAAPNTGELFF
TRBJ2-2 | TRBV5-1 | CASSSGQTYTGELFF
TRBJ1-3 | TRBV2 | CASGDTLGERSGNTIYF
TRBJ2-7 | TRBV9 | CASSLAGNTYEQYF
TRBJ2-7 | TRBV2 | CASSRGGALDEQYF
TRBJ1-5 | TRBV4-1 | CASSQVWDSNQPQHF
TRBJ1-3 | TRBV7-9 | CASSSEPSGNTIYF
TRBJ2-2 | TRBV7-2 | CASSSGLAGIGELFF
TRBJ1-1 | TRBV10-1 | CASSEGPLGLGTEAFF
TRBJ2-1 | TRBV29-1 | CSVEAGISYNEQFF
TRBJ2-3 | TRBV19 | CASSPGLESDTQYF
TRBJ2-1 | TRBV7-3 | CASGTSENNEQFF